The clone carrying this TCR beta chain counts as medium-sized by frequency. The antigen remains undetermined. TRB was amplified from about 250 ng of peripheral blood genomic DNA per sample. TRB was amplified by touch-down multiplex PCR, primer pools A and B combined. With the multiplex PCR reads reprocessed, TCRdb shows one record per CDR3 protein and no DNA. This repertoire includes roughly 6,000 distinct CDR3 sequences. The CDR3 length is 15 residues. CDR1 is LNHDA, CDR2 SQIVND, per germline (reference sequence). This sample was taken from a study of T cell clusters in autoimmune cytopenias. Study-wide results and limits: Clustering suggested that physiological T cell clusters were missing in primary autoimmune cytopenia patients.

The same specimen was also included in a second study, on T cell repertoires in aging, cancer and after chemotherapy. Turning to that study: Loss of evenness, beyond lost richness, contributed to age-related TCR diversity decline in cancer patients.

The material sequenced was peripheral blood. The TCR sequence derives from a human donor in good health. This chain joins TRBV19 and TRBJ2-2; absent DNA, TCRdb's TRBD2 call cannot be checked. CDR3 protein: CASSPGTENTGELFF.